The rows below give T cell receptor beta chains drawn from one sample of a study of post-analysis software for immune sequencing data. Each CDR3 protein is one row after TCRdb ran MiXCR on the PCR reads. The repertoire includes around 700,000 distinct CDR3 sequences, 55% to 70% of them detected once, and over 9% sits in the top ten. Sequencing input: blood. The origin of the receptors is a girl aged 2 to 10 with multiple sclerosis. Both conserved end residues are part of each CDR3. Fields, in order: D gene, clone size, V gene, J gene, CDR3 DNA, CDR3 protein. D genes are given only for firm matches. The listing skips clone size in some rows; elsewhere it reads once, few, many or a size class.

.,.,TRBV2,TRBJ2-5,TGTGCCAGCAGCAGGGATTTTGGAGAGACCCAGTACTTC,CASSRDFGETQYF
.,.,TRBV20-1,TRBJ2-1,TGCAGTGCCGCCGGGATTGAGCAGTTCTTC,CSAAGIEQFF
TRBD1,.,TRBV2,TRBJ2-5,TGTGCCAGCAGTCTCTCGACAGGGTTGGGCCGAGAGACCCAGTACTTC,CASSLSTGLGRETQYF
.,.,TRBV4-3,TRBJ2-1,TGCGCCAGCAGCCAAGAACCGGGAAGCGCCTACAATGAGCAGTTCTTC,CASSQEPGSAYNEQFF
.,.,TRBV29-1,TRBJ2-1,TGCAGCGTTGAAGACGGCGCGGGGACTGATGAGCAGTTCTTC,CSVEDGAGTDEQFF
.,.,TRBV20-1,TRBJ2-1,TGCAGTGCTGGGGCCGGGAGAATCGCGAATGAGCAGTTCTTC,CSAGAGRIANEQFF
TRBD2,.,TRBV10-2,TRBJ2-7,TGCGCCAGCAGTGAGTACGGGACTAGCGCCTTCTACGAGCAGTACTTC,CASSEYGTSAFYEQYF
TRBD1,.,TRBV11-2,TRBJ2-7,TGTGCCAGCAGTCCCGGGACAGGGCGGAACGAGCAGTACTTC,CASSPGTGRNEQYF
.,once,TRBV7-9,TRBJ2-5,TGTGCCAGCAGCTTTTTAGCATATTCAGAGACCCAGTACTTC,CASSFLAYSETQYF
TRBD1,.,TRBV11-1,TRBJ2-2,TGTGCCAGCAGCTTATATTCCGGGACAGTGACCGGGGAGCTGTTTTTT,CASSLYSGTVTGELFF
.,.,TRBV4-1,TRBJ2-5,TGCGCCAGCAGCCAAGAAGGGTCCCCCCAAGAGACCCAGTACTTC,CASSQEGSPQETQYF
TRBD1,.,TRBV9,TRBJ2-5,TGTGCCAGCAGCGTAGCCGGGACAGTTCAAGAGACCCAGTACTTC,CASSVAGTVQETQYF
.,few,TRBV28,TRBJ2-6,TGTGCCAGCAGTTTAATTGTTCAGGGTCCGGTGGCCAACGTCCTGACTTTC,CASSLIVQGPVANVLTF
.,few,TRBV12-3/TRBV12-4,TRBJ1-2,TGTGCCCAGGAGACAGCGTATGGCTACACCTTC,CAQETAYGYTF
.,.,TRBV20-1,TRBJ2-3,TGCAGTGCTAGTCCCCTTTGGGATACTAACACAGATACGCAGTATTTT,CSASPLWDTNTDTQYF
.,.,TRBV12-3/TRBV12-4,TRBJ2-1,TGTGCCAGCAGCGGCCGTGACCTGGCGGGAAACAATGAGCAGTTCTTC,CASSGRDLAGNNEQFF